The present entry profiles one T cell receptor (beta chain) with its context. One end of the junction does not line up with germline, which may come from a read error. In the original processing: ImmunoSEQ yielded junction-only sequences lacking quality scores, so filtering differed. Clones were read by immunoSEQ multiplex PCR, and TCRdb kept only the in-frame ones, dropping some. D and trimming come from the DNA, and the V and J calls and clone size come from that table. This sample carries some 630,000 clones, about two thirds of them seen once, and the ten largest clones take 1.8%. This entry comes from a study of shared clonotypes between healthy human individuals. The sample consisted of memory CD4+ T cells sorted from blood. The subset here: CD45RA-negative fraction. The source of this sequence is a young woman in good health.

CDR3 residues: CASSQYGTGEETQYF. CDR3 bases: TGCGCCAGCAGCCAATATGGGACTGGGGAAGAGACCCAGTACTTC. V gene TRBV7-3 combines with J gene TRBJ2-5; possibly TRBD2 for D (6 bases). CDR1 and CDR2 (germline): SGHTA, FQGTGA. The CDR3 loop spans 15 amino acids.